This TCR beta chain was found in a study of T cell responses to AZD1222 COVID-19 vaccine. Assay used: immunoSEQ multiplex PCR; TCRdb lists only in-frame clones, some missing. The sample has around 130,000 clones, roughly nine tenths seen once; the top ten hold approximately 8.8%. V was trimmed by 1 base and J by 0 bases, leaving 13 bases between them. The length of the CDR3 is 16 residues. Looked up from germline, CDR1 is GTSNPN and CDR2 is SVGIG (reference sequence). Study results and limitations: The span of vaccine-associated CD4 TCRs extended across spike, with dominance at 160-218 and 743-854.

A word on this clone: Its antigen is currently unknown.

The origin of this receptor is an adult who received the AZD1222 COVID-19 vaccine. The genes are TRBV30 and TRBJ1-5, with D possibly TRBD1 on 5 matching bases. This sample comprised peripheral blood, obtained 28 days after the second AZD1222 dose. The CDR3 protein is CAWSAGLRGSNQPQHF. In DNA form, the CDR3 reads TGTGCCTGGAGTGCCGGTTTAAGGGGTAGCAATCAGCCCCAGCATTTT.